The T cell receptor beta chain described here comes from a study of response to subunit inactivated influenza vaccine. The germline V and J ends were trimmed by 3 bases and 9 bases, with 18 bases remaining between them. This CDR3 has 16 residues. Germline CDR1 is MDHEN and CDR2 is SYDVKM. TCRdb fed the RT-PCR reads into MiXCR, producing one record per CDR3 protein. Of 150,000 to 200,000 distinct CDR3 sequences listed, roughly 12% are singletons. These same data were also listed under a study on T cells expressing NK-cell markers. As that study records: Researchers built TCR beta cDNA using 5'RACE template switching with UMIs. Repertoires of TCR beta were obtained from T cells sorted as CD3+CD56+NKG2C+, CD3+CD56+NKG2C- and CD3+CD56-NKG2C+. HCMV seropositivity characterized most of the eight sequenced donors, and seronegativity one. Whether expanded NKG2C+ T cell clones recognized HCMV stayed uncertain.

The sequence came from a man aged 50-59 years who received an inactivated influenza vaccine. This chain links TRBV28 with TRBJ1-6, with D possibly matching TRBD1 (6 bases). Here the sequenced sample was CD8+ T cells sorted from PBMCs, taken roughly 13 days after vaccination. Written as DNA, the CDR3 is TGTGCCAGCAGTTTCATCAGGCGTGGGGGCACTTCACCCCTCCACTTT. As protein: CASSFIRRGGTSPLHF.